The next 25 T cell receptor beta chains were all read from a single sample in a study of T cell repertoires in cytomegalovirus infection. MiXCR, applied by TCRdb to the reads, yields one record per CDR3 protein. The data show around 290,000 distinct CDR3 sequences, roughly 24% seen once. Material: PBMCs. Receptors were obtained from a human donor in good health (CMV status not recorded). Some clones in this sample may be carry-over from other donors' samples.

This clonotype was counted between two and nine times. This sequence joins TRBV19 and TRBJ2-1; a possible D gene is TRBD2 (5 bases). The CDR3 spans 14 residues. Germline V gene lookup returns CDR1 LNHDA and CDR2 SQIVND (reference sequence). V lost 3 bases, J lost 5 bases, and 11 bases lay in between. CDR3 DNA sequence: TGTGCCAGTAGTATCTCCGGGATTCACAATGAGCAGTTCTTC. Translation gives CASSISGIHNEQFF. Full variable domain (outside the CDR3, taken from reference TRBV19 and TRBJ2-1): DGGITQSPKYLFRKEGQNVTLSCEQNLNHDAMYWYRQDPGQGLRLIYYSQIVNDFQKGDIAEGYSVSREKKESFPLTVTSAQKNPTAFYLCASSISGIHNEQFFGPGTRLTVL.

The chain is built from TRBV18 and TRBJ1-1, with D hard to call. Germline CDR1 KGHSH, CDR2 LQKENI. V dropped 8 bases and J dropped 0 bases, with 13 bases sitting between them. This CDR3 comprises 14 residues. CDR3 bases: TGTGCCAGCCGGCCGGCCAGAATGAACACTGAAGCTTTCTTT. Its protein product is CASRPARMNTEAFF. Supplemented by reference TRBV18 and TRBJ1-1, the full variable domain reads NAGVMQNPRHLVRRRGQEARLRCSPMKGHSHVYWYRQLPEEGLKFMVYLQKENIIDESGMPKERFSAEFPKEGPSILRIQQVVRGDSAAYFCASRPARMNTEAFFGQGTRLTVV.

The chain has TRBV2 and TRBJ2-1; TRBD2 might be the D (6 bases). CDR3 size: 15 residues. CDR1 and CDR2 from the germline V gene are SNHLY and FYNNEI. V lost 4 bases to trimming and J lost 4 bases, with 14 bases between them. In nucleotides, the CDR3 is TGTGCCAGCAGTGTGGAGAGTAGCGGATACAATGAGCAGTTCTTC. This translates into CASSVESSGYNEQFF.

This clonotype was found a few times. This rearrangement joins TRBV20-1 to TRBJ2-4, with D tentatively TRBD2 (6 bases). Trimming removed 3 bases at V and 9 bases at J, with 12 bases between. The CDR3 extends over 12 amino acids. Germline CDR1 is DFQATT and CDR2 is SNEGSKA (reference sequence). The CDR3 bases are TGCAGTGCTAGTCCGGCGGAGGGCATTCAGTACTTC. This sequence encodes CSASPAEGIQYF.

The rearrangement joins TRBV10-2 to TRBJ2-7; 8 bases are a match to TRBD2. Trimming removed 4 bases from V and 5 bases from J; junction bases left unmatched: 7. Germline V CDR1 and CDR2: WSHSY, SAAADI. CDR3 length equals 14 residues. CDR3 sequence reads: CASSAIAGTNEQYF. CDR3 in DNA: TGCGCCAGCAGTGCTATAGCGGGGACAAACGAGCAGTACTTC.

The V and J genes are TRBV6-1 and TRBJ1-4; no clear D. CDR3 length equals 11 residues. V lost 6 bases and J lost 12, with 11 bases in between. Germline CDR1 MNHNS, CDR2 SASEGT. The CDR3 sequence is CASRGLGELFF. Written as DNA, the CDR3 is TGTGCCAGCAGGGGGTTGGGAGAACTGTTTTTT.

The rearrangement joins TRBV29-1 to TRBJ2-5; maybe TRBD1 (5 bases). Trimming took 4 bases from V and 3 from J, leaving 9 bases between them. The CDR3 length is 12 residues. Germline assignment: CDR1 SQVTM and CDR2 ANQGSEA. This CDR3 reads CSVVVTEETQYF. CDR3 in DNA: TGCAGCGTTGTAGTGACAGAAGAGACCCAGTACTTC.

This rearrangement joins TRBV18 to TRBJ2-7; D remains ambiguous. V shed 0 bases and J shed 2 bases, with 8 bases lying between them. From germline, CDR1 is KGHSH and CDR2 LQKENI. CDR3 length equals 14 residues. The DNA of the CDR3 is TGTGCCAGCTCACCACCGTCCGCAACCTACGAGCAGTACTTC. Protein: CASSPPSATYEQYF.

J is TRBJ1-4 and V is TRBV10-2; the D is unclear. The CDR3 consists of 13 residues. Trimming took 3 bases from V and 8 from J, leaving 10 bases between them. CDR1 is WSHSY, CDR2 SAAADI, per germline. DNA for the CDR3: TGCGCCAGCAGTGATGGAGTACGCGAAAAACTGTTTTTT. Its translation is CASSDGVREKLFF.

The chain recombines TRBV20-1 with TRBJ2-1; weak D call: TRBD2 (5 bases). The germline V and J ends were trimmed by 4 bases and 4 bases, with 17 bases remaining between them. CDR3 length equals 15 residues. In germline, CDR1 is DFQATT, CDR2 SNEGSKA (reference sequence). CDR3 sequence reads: CSATPPGIEYNEQFF. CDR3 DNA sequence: TGCAGTGCTACGCCTCCGGGAATAGAATACAATGAGCAGTTCTTC.

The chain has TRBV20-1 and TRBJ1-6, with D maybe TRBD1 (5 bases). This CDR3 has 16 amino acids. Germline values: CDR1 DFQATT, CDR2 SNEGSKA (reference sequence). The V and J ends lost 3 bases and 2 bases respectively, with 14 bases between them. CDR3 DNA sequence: TGCAGTGCTAGGTTTTTTGGGACCACCTATAATTCACCCCTCCACTTT. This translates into CSARFFGTTYNSPLHF.

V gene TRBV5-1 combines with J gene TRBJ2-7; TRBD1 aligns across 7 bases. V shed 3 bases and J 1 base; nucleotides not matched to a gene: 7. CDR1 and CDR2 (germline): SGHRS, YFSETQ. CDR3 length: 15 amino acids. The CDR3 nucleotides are TGCGCCAGCAGCTACGACAGGGATCCGTCCTACGAGCAGTACTTC. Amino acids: CASSYDRDPSYEQYF. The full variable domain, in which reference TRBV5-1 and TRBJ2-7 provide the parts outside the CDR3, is KAGVTQTPRYLIKTRGQQVTLSCSPISGHRSVSWYQQTPGQGLQFLFEYFSETQRNKGNFPGRFSGRQFSNSRSEMNVSTLELGDSALYLCASSYDRDPSYEQYFGPGTRLTVT.

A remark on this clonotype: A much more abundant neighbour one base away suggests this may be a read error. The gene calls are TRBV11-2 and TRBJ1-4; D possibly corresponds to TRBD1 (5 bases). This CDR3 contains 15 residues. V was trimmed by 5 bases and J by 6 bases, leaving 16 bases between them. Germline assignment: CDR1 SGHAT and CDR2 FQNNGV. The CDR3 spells CASSGGHGRYEKLFF. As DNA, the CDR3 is TGTGCCAGCAGCGGAGGACATGGGCGTTATGAAAAACTGTTTTTT.

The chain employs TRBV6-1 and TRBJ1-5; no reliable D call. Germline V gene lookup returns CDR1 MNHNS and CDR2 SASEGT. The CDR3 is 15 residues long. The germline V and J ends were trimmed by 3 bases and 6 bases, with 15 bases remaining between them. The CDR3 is CASSDYRVSSQPQHF. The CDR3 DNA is TGTGCCAGCAGTGATTACCGGGTTTCGTCTCAGCCCCAGCATTTT.

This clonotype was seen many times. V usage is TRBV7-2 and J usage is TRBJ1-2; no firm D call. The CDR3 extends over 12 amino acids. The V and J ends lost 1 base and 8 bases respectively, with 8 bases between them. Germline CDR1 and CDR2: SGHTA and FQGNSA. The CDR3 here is CASSLEIGGYTF. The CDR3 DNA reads TGTGCCAGCAGCTTAGAAATTGGCGGCTACACCTTC.

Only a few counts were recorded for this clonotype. Here the CDR3 reads CASSLMGGAGGPDTQYF. DNA of the CDR3: TGTGCCAGCAGTTTAATGGGAGGAGCGGGGGGCCCAGATACGCAGTATTTT. The chain carries TRBV28 and TRBJ2-3; 9 bases line up with TRBD2. CDR1 is MDHEN and CDR2 is SYDVKM in the germline V gene. This CDR3 contains 17 residues. V gave up 2 bases and J gave up 4 bases; unmatched junction bases: 10. The variable domain in full, completed from reference TRBV28 and TRBJ2-3, reads DVKVTQSSRYLVKRTGEKVFLECVQDMDHENMFWYRQDPGLGLRLIYFSYDVKMKEKGDIPEGYSVSREKKERFSLILESASTNQTSMYLCASSLMGGAGGPDTQYFGPGTRLTVL.

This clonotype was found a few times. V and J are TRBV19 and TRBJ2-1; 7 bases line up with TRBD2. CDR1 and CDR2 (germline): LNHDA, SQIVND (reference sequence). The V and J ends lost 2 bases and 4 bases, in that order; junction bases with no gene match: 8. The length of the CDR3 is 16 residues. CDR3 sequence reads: CASSISSSGLYNEQFF. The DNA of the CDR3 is TGTGCCAGTAGTATATCGTCTAGCGGACTATACAATGAGCAGTTCTTC.

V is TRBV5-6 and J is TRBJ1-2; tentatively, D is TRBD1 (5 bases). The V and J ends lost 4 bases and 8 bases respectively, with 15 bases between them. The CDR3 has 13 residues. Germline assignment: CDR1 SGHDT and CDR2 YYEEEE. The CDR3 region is CASSLWGTGGYTF. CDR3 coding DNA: TGTGCCAGCAGCCTCTGGGGCACCGGCGGCTACACCTTC.

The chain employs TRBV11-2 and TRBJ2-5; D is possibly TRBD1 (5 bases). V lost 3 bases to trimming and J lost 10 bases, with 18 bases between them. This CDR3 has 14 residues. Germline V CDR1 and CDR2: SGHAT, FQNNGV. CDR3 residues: CASSLILGPGIQYF. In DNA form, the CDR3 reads TGTGCCAGCAGCTTGATCCTGGGCCCAGGGATCCAGTACTTC.

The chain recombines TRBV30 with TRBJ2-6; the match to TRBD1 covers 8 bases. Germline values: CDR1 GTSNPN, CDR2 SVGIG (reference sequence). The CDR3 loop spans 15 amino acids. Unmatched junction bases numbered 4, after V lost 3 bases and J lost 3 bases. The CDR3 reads CAWRDRDRGANVLTF. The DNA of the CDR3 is TGTGCCTGGAGGGACAGGGATCGTGGGGCCAACGTCCTGACTTTC.

The CDR3 DNA sequence: TGTGCCACCAGTGTAACGGACTCCTACAATGAGCAGTTCTTC. Its translation is CATSVTDSYNEQFF. The chain combines TRBV24-1 with TRBJ2-1; no clear D. The CDR3 covers 14 residues. Germline CDR1 KGHDR, CDR2 SFDVKD. V lost 5 bases and J 0 bases, leaving 7 bases between the germline ends.

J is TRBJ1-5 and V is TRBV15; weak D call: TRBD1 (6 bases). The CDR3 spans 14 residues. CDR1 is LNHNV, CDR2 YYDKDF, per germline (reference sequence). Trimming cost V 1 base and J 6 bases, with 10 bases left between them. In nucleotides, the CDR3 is TGTGCCACCAGCAGAGCGGGGGGGGCTCAGCCCCAGCATTTT. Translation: CATSRAGGAQPQHF.

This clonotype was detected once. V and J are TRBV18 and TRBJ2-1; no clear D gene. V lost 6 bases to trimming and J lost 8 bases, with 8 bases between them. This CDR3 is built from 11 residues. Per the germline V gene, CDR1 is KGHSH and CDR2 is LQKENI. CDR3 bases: TGTGCCAGCTCCCAAGCCGATGAGCAGTTCTTC. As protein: CASSQADEQFF.

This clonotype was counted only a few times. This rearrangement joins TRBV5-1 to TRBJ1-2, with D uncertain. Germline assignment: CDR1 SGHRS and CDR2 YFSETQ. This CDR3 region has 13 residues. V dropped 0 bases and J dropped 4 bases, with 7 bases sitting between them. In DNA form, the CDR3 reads TGCGCCAGCAGCTTGGAAGGGTTCTATGGCTACACCTTC. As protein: CASSLEGFYGYTF.

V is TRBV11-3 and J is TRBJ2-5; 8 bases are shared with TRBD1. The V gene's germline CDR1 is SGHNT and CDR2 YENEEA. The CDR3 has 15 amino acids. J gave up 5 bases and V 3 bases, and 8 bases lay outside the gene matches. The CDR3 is CASSLGRGREETQYF. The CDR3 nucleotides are TGTGCCAGCAGCTTGGGCAGGGGGCGCGAGGAGACCCAGTACTTC.